Reported below is one TCR beta chain. The antigen is undetermined. These data originate in a study of cytomegalovirus exposure and HLA in healthy donors. Study-wide points: Most TCR sequences showed up rarely, but some public TCRs showed up in many donors. Most CMV-associated TCR beta chains were later found to appear HLA-restricted.

The CDR3 is 14 residues long. Trimming cost V 6 bases and J 6 bases, with 15 bases left between them. In germline, CDR1 is MGHDK, CDR2 SYGVNS. The PCR employed 60 Vbeta primers together with 13 Jbeta primers. As processed by the authors: There were tens of millions of unique TCR beta chains by a later count, and 10 million to 12 million of them were shared. Some clones are missing from TCRdb's copy, which holds only in-frame ones; the method was immunoSEQ multiplex PCR. The DNA gave D and trimming, while V, J and clone size come from that table. The sample holds about 190,000 clones, almost 75% seen once.

The gene calls are TRBV25-1 and TRBJ2-1, with D possibly matching TRBD1 (6 bases). Material for sequencing was PBMCs. The source is a woman aged 30 to 39 in good health and CMV-seropositive. The CDR3 coding sequence is TGTGCCAGCAGACAATCCGGGACAACCAATGAGCAGTTCTTC. This encodes CASRQSGTTNEQFF.